This TCR beta chain originates from a study of T cell changes during pregnancy in multiple sclerosis. Only in-frame clones appear in the TCRdb table, and some are missing; sequencing was by immunoSEQ multiplex PCR. The table lists 100,000 or so clones, 90% to 95% of them singletons. Trimming at V came to 7 bases and at J to 4 bases, leaving 11 bases not matched to a gene. The CDR3 consists of 16 residues. From germline, CDR1 is MGHDK and CDR2 SYGVNS. This TCR came from a female donor with multiple sclerosis, enrolled in a pregnancy study. This sample comprised peripheral blood, obtained before pregnancy. The chain combines TRBV25-1 with TRBJ2-2; TRBD2 aligns across 8 bases. This chain's CDR3 is CASTPGVAGFTGELFF. The CDR3 nucleotides are TGTGCCAGCACTCCAGGGGTAGCGGGGTTCACCGGGGAGCTGTTTTTT.